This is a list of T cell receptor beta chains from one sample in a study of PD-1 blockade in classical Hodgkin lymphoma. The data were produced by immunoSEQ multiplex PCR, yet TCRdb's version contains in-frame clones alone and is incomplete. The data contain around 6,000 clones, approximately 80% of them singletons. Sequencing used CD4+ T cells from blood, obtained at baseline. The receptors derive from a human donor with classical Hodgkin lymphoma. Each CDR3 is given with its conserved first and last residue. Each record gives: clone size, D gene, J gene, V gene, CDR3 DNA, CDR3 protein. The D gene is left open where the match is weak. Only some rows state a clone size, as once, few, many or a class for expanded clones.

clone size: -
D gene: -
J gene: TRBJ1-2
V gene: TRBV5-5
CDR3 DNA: TGTGCCAGCTCGAAGCGGGGGGCCGACTATGGCTACACCTTC
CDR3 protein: CASSKRGADYGYTF

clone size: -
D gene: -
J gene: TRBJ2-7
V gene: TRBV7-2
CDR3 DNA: TGTGCCAGCAGCCCTAGACGGGTGGGGGGGCCTGACGAGCAGTACTTC
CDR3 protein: CASSPRRVGGPDEQYF

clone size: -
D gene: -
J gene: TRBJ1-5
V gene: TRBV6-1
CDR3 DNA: TGTGCCAGCAGTGAAACCCGGGGGCCCCAGCATTTT
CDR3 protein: CASSETRGPQHF

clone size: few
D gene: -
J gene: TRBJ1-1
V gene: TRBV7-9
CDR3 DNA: TGTGCCAGCAGCTTCAGGCCCGGGGTATTGTCTGAAGCTTTCTTT
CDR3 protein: CASSFRPGVLSEAFF

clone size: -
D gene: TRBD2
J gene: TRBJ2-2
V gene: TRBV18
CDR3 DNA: TGTGCCACCCCAAGGAGCGGGGCGACCGGGGAGCTGTTTTTT
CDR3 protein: CATPRSGATGELFF

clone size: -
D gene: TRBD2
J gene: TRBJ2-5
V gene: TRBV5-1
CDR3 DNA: TGCGCCAGCAGCTTGGGTCCCGCGGAACTAGCGGGGGTAACCCAGTACTTC
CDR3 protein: CASSLGPAELAGVTQYF

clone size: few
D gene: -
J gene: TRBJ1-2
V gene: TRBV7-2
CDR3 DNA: TGTGCCAGCAGCCCCTACTCCTATGGCTACACCTTC
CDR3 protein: CASSPYSYGYTF

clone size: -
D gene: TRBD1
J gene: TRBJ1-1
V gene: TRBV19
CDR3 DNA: TGTGCCAGTAGTTCATCAGGGGGCACTGAAGCTTTCTTT
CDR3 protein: CASSSSGGTEAFF

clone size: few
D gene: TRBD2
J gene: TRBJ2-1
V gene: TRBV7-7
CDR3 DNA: TGTGCCAGCAGCCTCGGACTAGCGGCCTACAATGAGCAGTTCTTC
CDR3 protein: CASSLGLAAYNEQFF

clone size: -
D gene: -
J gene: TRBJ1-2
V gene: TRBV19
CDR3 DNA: TGTGCCAGTAGTATCGGCGGGAACTATGGCTACACCTTC
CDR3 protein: CASSIGGNYGYTF

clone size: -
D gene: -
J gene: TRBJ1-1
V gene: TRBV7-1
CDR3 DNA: TGTGCCAGCACCCTGAACCCGGGGAACACTGAAGCTTTCTTT
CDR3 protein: CASTLNPGNTEAFF

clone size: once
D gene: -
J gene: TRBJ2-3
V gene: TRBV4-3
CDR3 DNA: TGCGCCAGCAGCCAAGGGAGGGGGAGCACAGATACGCAGTATTTT
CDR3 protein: CASSQGRGSTDTQYF

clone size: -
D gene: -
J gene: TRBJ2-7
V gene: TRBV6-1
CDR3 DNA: TGTGCCAGCAGTGAAGTGGCACAGAACGAGCAGTACTTC
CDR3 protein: CASSEVAQNEQYF

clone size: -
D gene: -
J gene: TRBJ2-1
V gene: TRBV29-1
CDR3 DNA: TGCAGCGGGGGACGAGAGGGCGGCACCTACAATGAGCAGTTCTTC
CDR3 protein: CSGGREGGTYNEQFF

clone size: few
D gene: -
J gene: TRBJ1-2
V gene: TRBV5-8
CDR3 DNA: TGTGCCAGCAGCTTGGGTCGGACAGCCACTAACTATGGCTACACCTTC
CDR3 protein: CASSLGRTATNYGYTF

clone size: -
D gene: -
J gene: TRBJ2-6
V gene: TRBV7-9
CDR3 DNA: TGTGCCAGCAGCCACTGGGGACAAATTGATACTGGGGCCAACGTCCTGACTTTC
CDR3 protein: CASSHWGQIDTGANVLTF

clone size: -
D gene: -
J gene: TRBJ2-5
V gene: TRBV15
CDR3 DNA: TGTGCCACCGCCCTCAGAGGGCACAGAGAGACCCAGTACTTC
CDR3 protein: CATALRGHRETQYF

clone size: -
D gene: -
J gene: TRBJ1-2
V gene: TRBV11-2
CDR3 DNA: TGTGCCAGCAGGTCACCCAGGGATAACGCTGGCTACACCTTC
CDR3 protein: CASRSPRDNAGYTF

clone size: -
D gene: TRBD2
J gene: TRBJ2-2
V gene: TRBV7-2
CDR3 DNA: TGTGCCAGCAGCTTTCGGGGGGTCGGGGAGCTGTTTTTT
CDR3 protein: CASSFRGVGELFF

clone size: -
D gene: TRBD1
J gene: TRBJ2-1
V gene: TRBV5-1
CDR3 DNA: TGCGCCAGCAGCAACCCGAGAATCGTAGGGACAGGGGCAAGGACTGAGCAGTTCTTC
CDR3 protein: CASSNPRIVGTGARTEQFF

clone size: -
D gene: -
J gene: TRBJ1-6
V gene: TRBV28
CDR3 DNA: TGTGCCAGCAGCCCGGGGGGTTATAATTCACCCCTCCACTTT
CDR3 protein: CASSPGGYNSPLHF

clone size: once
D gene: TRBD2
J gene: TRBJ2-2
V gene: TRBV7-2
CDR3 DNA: TGTGCCAGCAGCGCTGGACTAGCGGGGACCACCGGGGAGCTGTTTTTT
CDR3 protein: CASSAGLAGTTGELFF

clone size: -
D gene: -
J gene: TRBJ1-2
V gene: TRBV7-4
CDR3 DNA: TGTGCCAGCAGCTTAGGCGGGACAACCTACGGCACCTTC
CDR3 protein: CASSLGGTTYGTF

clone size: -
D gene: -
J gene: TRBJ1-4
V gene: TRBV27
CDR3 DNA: TGTGCCAGCAGTTTCAGGGAGCGTGAAAAACTGTTTTTT
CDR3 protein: CASSFREREKLFF

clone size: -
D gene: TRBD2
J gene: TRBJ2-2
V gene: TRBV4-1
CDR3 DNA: TGCGCCAGCAGCCAACCCGGGACTAGCAGTACCGGGGAGCTGTTTTTT
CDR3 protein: CASSQPGTSSTGELFF

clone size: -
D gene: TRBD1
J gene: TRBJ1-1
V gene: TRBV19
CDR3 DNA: TGTGCCAGCGTTACAGGGGACACTGAAGCTTTCTTT
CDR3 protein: CASVTGDTEAFF

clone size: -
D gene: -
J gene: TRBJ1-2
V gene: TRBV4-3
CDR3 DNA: TGCGCCAGCAGCCACGGTAGGGGATATGGCTACACCTTC
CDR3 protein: CASSHGRGYGYTF

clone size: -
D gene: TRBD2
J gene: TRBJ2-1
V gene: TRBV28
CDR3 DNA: TGTGCCAGCAGCCAAGCGGGGGGGCCGAGAAATGAGCAGTTCTTC
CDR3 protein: CASSQAGGPRNEQFF

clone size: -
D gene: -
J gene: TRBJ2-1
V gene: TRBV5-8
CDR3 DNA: TGTGCCAGCAGCTTGGACCGGCCCCATGAGCAGTTCTTC
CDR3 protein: CASSLDRPHEQFF

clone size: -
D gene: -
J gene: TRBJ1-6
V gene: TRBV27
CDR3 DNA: TGTGCCAGCAGTTTATTACAGGGCGATTCACCCCTCCACTTT
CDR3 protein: CASSLLQGDSPLHF

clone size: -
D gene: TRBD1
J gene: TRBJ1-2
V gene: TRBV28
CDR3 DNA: TGTGCCAGCAGAGGGGGACAGTACTTTGGCTACACCTTC
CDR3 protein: CASRGGQYFGYTF

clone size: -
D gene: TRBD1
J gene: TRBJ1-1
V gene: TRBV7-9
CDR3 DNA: TGTGCCAGCAGCTACCCAAGCGGACAGGGCGGAACTGAAGCTTTCTTT
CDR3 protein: CASSYPSGQGGTEAFF

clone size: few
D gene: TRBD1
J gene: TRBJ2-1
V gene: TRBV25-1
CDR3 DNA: TGTGCCAGCAGTAGGCCCGGGACAGGCTACAATGAGCAGTTCTTC
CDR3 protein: CASSRPGTGYNEQFF

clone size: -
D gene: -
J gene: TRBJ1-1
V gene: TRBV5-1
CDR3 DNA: TGCGCCAGCAGCTCGGGACGGGGGGACACTGAAGCTTTCTTT
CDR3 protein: CASSSGRGDTEAFF

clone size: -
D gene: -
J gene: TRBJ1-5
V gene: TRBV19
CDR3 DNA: TGTGCCAGTAGGCCTCCTTGGACACCGATTCGGAGCAATCAGCCCCAGCATTTT
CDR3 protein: CASRPPWTPIRSNQPQHF

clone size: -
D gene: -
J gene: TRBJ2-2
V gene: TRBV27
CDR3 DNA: TGTGCCAGCCTACAGGTGAACACCGGGGAGCTGTTTTTT
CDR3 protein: CASLQVNTGELFF

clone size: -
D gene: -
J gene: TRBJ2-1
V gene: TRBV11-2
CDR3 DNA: TGTGCCAGCAGCTTGCAGACAGGCCCCTACAATGAGCAGTTCTTC
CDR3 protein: CASSLQTGPYNEQFF

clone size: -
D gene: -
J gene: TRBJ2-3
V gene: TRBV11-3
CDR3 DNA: TGTGCCAGCAGCACCCGACTAACAGATACGCAGTATTTT
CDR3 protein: CASSTRLTDTQYF

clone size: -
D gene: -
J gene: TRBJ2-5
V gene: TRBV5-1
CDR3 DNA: TGCGCCAGCAGCTTGGCCCGACTATCCACCAACCAAGAGACCCAGTACTTC
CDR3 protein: CASSLARLSTNQETQYF

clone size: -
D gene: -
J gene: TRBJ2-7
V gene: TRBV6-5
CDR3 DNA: TGTGCCAGCAGTCCCTCACGGATTTACGAGCAGTACTTC
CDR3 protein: CASSPSRIYEQYF

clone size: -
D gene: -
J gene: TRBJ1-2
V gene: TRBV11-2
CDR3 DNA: TGTGCCAGCAGCTTAGGGTTACAGCTAAATGGCTACACCTTC
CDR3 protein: CASSLGLQLNGYTF

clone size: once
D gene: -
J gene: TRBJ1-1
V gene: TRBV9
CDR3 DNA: TGTGCCAGCAGCCCCCCTGCCGGGATGAACACTGAAGCTTTCTTT
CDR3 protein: CASSPPAGMNTEAFF

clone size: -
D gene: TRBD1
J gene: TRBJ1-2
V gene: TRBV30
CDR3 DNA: TGTGCCTGGAGTGTACTTAAGGACAGGGGGCGAAACTATGGCTACACCTTC
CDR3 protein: CAWSVLKDRGRNYGYTF

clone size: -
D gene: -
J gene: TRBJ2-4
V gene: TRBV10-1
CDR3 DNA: TGCGCCAGCAGTGACCGTGACAAAAACATTCAGTACTTC
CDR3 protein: CASSDRDKNIQYF

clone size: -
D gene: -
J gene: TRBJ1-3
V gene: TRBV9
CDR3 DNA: TGTGCCAGCAGCGCCACTGTTTCTGGAAACACCATATATTTT
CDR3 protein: CASSATVSGNTIYF

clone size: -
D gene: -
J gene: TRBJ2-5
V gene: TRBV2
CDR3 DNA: TGTGCCAGCAGTGCCTTCGCTGTTGGGAGAGAGACCCAGTACTTC
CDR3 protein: CASSAFAVGRETQYF

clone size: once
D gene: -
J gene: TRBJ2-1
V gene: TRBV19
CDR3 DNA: TGTGCCAGTAGCCCCGCTCACAGGGACTCCTACAATGAGCAGTTCTTC
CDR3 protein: CASSPAHRDSYNEQFF

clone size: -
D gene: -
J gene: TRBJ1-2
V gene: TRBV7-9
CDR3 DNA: TGTGCCAGCAGACCAACCGGGGGCGTCGGCTACACCTTC
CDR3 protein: CASRPTGGVGYTF